These T cell receptor beta chains were read from a single sample in a study of cytomegalovirus exposure and HLA in healthy donors. TCRdb's copy holds only in-frame clones and misses some; the assay was immunoSEQ multiplex PCR. The repertoire has 90,000 to 120,000 clones, roughly 80% of them found once; the top ten carry about 2.3%. The sequencing input was PBMCs. Every receptor here comes from a man aged 30 to 45 in good health and CMV-seronegative. Both conserved end residues are part of each CDR3. The D gene is left open where the match is weak. Clone size is given for some rows only: seen once, a few or many times, or a class if the clone is expanded.

TRBJ2-1 | TRBV12-5 | . | TRBD1 | TGTGCTAGTGGTTTGGGAGGAGACAGGGTCAATGAGCAGTTCTTC | CASGLGGDRVNEQFF
TRBJ2-6 | TRBV25-1 | . | . | TGTGCCAGCCGAGGGAGAGGGGCCAACGTCCTGACTTTC | CASRGRGANVLTF
TRBJ2-1 | TRBV28 | . | TRBD2 | TGTGCCAGCTGGGGACTAGCGGGGCCCTCGGGTTCCTACAATGAGCAGTTCTTC | CASWGLAGPSGSYNEQFF
TRBJ2-2 | TRBV7-9 | few | . | TGTGCCAGCAGCTGGACAGACACCGGGGAGCTGTTTTTT | CASSWTDTGELFF
TRBJ1-6 | TRBV6-1 | . | . | TGTGCCAGCAGTCCTCTTCGAGAGGGGGACCCCCTCCACTTT | CASSPLREGDPLHF
TRBJ1-5 | TRBV5-1 | . | . | TGCGCCAGGTTGGGGGGGGGTAGCAATCAGCCCCAGCATTTT | CARLGGGSNQPQHF
TRBJ1-4 | TRBV6-5 | . | TRBD1 | TGTGCCAGCAGTTTCGAGGGACAGGCTGAAAAACTGTTTTTT | CASSFEGQAEKLFF
TRBJ1-2 | TRBV25-1 | . | TRBD1 | TGTGCCAGCAGTGAATATTTGGGACAGGGCCCATTACTCTACACCTTC | CASSEYLGQGPLLYTF
TRBJ2-1 | TRBV14 | . | TRBD2 | TGTGCCAGCAGCAGACTAGCGGAAGACAATGAGCAGTTCTTC | CASSRLAEDNEQFF
TRBJ2-1 | TRBV4-1 | . | TRBD2 | TGCGCCAGCAGCCAAGATGGGACTAGCGGCTTCAATGAGCAGTTCTTC | CASSQDGTSGFNEQFF
TRBJ2-3 | TRBV7-9 | . | . | TGTGCCAGCAGCTTGGCTAGCACAGATACGCAGTATTTT | CASSLASTDTQYF
TRBJ2-7 | TRBV9 | . | TRBD2 | TGTGCCAGCGGGACTAGCGGGAATACCTACGAGCAGTACTTC | CASGTSGNTYEQYF
TRBJ1-2 | TRBV6-1 | . | TRBD1 | TGTGCCAGCAGTGGGGACAGGGGTCGGGATGGCTACACCTTC | CASSGDRGRDGYTF
TRBJ1-1 | TRBV6-6 | few | TRBD1 | TGTGCCAGCAGCACCACAGGGGGCGGGGCTGAAGCTTTCTTT | CASSTTGGGAEAFF
TRBJ2-3 | TRBV5-4 | . | . | TGTGCCAGCAGCTCACCAGGGGGGGTTGCGGGGGGAGTCACAGATACGCAGTATTTT | CASSSPGGVAGGVTDTQYF
TRBJ1-4 | TRBV9 | . | TRBD1 | TGTGCCAGCAGCGACGGACAGGGGGCGGTTGAAAAACTGTTTTTT | CASSDGQGAVEKLFF
TRBJ2-5 | TRBV28 | . | TRBD1 | TGTGCCAGCAGGGTGGGACAGGGGAGATTCGAGACCCAGTACTTC | CASRVGQGRFETQYF
TRBJ2-3 | TRBV11-2 | . | . | TGTGCCAGCAGCTTAGCCCGTTCCACAGATACGCAGTATTTT | CASSLARSTDTQYF
TRBJ2-1 | TRBV4-1 | . | . | TGCGCCAGCAGCCAGGTAGATCTCTCCTACAATGAGCAGTTCTTC | CASSQVDLSYNEQFF
TRBJ1-6 | TRBV4-1 | . | . | TGCGCCAGCAGCCAAGATTTTCGACAGTATAATTCACCCCTCCACTTT | CASSQDFRQYNSPLHF
TRBJ1-6 | TRBV10-2 | . | . | TGCGCCAGCAGTGAGTCGGCGGGGAGACCCCTCCACTTT | CASSESAGRPLHF
TRBJ2-7 | TRBV7-9 | once | . | TGTGCCAGCAGCCCAAGGCCGGAGTTCGGCGAGCAGTACTTC | CASSPRPEFGEQYF
TRBJ2-1 | TRBV7-2 | . | . | TGTGCCAGCAGCTTAGGGTCAGGCTTGGTGGAGCAGTTCTTC | CASSLGSGLVEQFF
TRBJ2-7 | TRBV7-9 | once | . | TGTGCCAGCAGCTTAGTCACAGAACCCTACGAGCAGTACTTC | CASSLVTEPYEQYF